One sample yielded the 13 T cell receptor beta chains listed below, sequenced in a study of blood T cell repertoires in COVID-19. Profiled with immunoSEQ multiplex PCR; TCRdb holds only in-frame clones, not every one. The table lists 120,000 or so clones, 60% to 85% of them singletons. Sequenced sample: peripheral blood. The receptor set was obtained from a man aged 65 to 85 with acute or convalescent COVID-19.

This chain joins TRBV24-1 and TRBJ1-2; D possibly corresponds to TRBD1 (6 bases). The CDR3 loop spans 18 amino acids. Germline values: CDR1 KGHDR, CDR2 SFDVKD. V shed 3 bases and J shed 3 bases, with 22 bases lying between them. The CDR3 DNA is TGTGCCACCAGTGATGCGGGTGGGTCCCGGGACACCCACTATGGCTACACCTTC. As protein: CATSDAGGSRDTHYGYTF.

V is TRBV9 and J is TRBJ1-2; a possible D gene is TRBD1 (6 bases). Trimming stripped 3 bases from V and 7 bases from J, with 16 bases between. There are 14 residues in the CDR3. The V gene's germline CDR1 is SGDLS and CDR2 YYNGEE. Written as DNA, the CDR3 is TGTGCCAGCAGCGCCTCTGGGGGCCAGGTTGGCTACACCTTC. Translation: CASSASGGQVGYTF.

The chain joins TRBV7-9 to TRBJ1-6, with 7 positions matching TRBD1. There are 16 residues in the CDR3. Trimming took 5 bases from V and 1 from J; bases not matched to a gene: 5. Germline assignment: CDR1 SEHNR and CDR2 FQNEAQ (reference sequence). For the CDR3, the DNA is TGTGCCAGCAGCCCACGACAGGGATCCTATAATTCACCCCTCCACTTT. Protein: CASSPRQGSYNSPLHF.

The chain couples TRBV5-1 to TRBJ1-4; unclear D gene. Trimming removed 4 bases from V and 1 base from J, with 11 bases in between. The CDR3 totals 15 residues. Looked up from germline, CDR1 is SGHRS and CDR2 is YFSETQ. CDR3 protein: CASSRNRKTNEKLFF. In DNA form, the CDR3 reads TGCGCCAGCAGCCGAAACAGAAAAACTAATGAAAAACTGTTTTTT.

V gene TRBV18 combines with J gene TRBJ1-5, with 11 nucleotides matching TRBD1. This CDR3 spans 19 amino acids. The trim removed 3 bases at V and 0 bases at J, leaving 10 bases unmatched. Per germline, CDR1 KGHSH and CDR2 LQKENI. The CDR3 reads CASSPAGTGGYGSNQPQHF. DNA of the CDR3: TGTGCCAGCTCACCCGCCGGGACAGGGGGGTATGGTAGCAATCAGCCCCAGCATTTT.

CDR3 region: CASSTRAGDEKLFF. As DNA, the CDR3 is TGTGCCAGCAGTACCCGAGCCGGGGATGAAAAACTGTTTTTT. V is TRBV6-5 and J is TRBJ1-4; D is uncertain. The CDR3 runs to 14 residues. Germline loops: CDR1 MNHEY, CDR2 SVGAGI. V gave up 5 bases and J gave up 6 bases, with 13 bases separating them.

This clone was detected a few times. The V and J genes are TRBV19 and TRBJ1-2; no clear D. Germline V gives CDR1 LNHDA, CDR2 SQIVND (reference sequence). This CDR3 contains 14 residues. V was clipped by 3 bases and J by 3 bases, with 11 bases between them. The CDR3 nucleotides are TGTGCCAGTAGTATTCAGATGGCATACTATGGCTACACCTTC. Translated, it gives CASSIQMAYYGYTF. The variable domain in full, completed from reference TRBV19 and TRBJ1-2, reads DGGITQSPKYLFRKEGQNVTLSCEQNLNHDAMYWYRQDPGQGLRLIYYSQIVNDFQKGDIAEGYSVSREKKESFPLTVTSAQKNPTAFYLCASSIQMAYYGYTFGSGTRLTVV.

The rearrangement joins TRBV3-1 (or the pseudogene TRBV3-2) to TRBJ2-7; 9 bases match TRBD2. CDR1 is LGHDT and CDR2 is YNNKEL in the germline V gene (reference sequence). Germline trimming cut 3 bases from V and 0 bases from J; bases unmatched to any gene: 12. CDR3 length equals 18 residues. The CDR3 protein is CASSHAGTSSHYSYEQYF. In DNA form, the CDR3 reads TGTGCCAGCAGCCACGCCGGGACTAGCTCCCATTACTCCTACGAGCAGTACTTC.

V usage is TRBV6-5 and J usage is TRBJ1-4, with 10 nucleotides matching TRBD1. V shed 6 bases, J shed 7 bases, and the junction held 8 bases outside the gene matches. The CDR3 is 15 amino acids. The germline V gene encodes CDR1 MNHEY and CDR2 SVGAGI. This CDR3 is CASSMVGTGVEKLFF. CDR3 DNA sequence: TGTGCCAGCAGCATGGTTGGGACAGGGGTTGAAAAACTGTTTTTT.

This clone has only one observation. The chain has TRBV6-5 and TRBJ2-2; 9 bases match TRBD2. The CDR3 loop spans 16 amino acids. The V and J ends lost 2 bases and 6 bases, in that order; junction bases with no gene match: 7. In germline, CDR1 is MNHEY, CDR2 SVGAGI. The CDR3 sequence: CASSYRTGTSSGELFF. CDR3 bases: TGTGCCAGCAGTTACAGAACCGGGACTAGCTCCGGGGAGCTGTTTTTT.

In DNA, the CDR3 is TGCGCCAGCAGCGTGTCACAGCAGAACACTGAAGCTTTCTTT. The encoded protein is CASSVSQQNTEAFF. V is TRBV5-1 and J is TRBJ1-1; no definite D call. Germline loops: CDR1 SGHRS, CDR2 YFSETQ. The CDR3 runs to 14 residues. The germline V and J ends were trimmed by 4 bases and 1 base, with 11 bases remaining between them.

J is TRBJ2-7 and V is TRBV6-1, with 8 bases fitting TRBD1. Germline V lookup: CDR1 MNHNS, CDR2 SASEGT. The junction had 2 bases not matched to a gene; V was cut back by 1 base and J by 6 bases. This CDR3 region has 13 residues. CDR3 nucleotides: TGTGCCAGCAGTGAAGGCAGGGGGCGCGAGCAGTACTTC. Translated, it gives CASSEGRGREQYF.

V is TRBV29-1 and J is TRBJ1-3; 10 nucleotides line up with TRBD1. Unmatched junction bases numbered 5, after V lost 7 bases and J lost 8 bases. This CDR3 spans 12 amino acids. Germline CDR1 reads SQVTM; CDR2 reads ANQGSEA. CDR3: CSARTGGYTIYF. CDR3 in DNA: TGCAGCGCCCGGACAGGGGGGTACACCATATATTTT.